This T cell receptor beta chain originates from a study of cytomegalovirus exposure and HLA in healthy donors. Study results and caveats: Later analysis reportedly placed an Asian-associated ancestry cluster below the approximately 730-donor mean in N-insertions. Roughly even sequencing depth across donors was the assumption behind the presence/absence analyses.

The PCR employed 60 Vbeta primers together with 13 Jbeta primers. Libraries were prepared by immunoSEQ multiplex PCR; TCRdb keeps only in-frame clonotypes and omits some of them. The sample gives approximately 110,000 clones, less than 75% of which show up once; around 4.2% is in the top ten. Concerning this clone itself: Its antigen remains unidentified.

CDR1 is SGHTA, CDR2 FQGNSA, per germline. The CDR3 contains 13 residues. V was shortened by 5 bases and J by 1 base, with 8 bases between the two germline ends. The origin of this receptor is a woman aged 40 to 50 in good health and CMV-seronegative. Sequencing was carried out using PBMCs. This chain connects TRBV7-2 to TRBJ1-1; no definite D call. The DNA for the CDR3 is TGTGCCAGCAGCGGACTTAGGAACACTGAAGCTTTCTTT. This sequence encodes CASSGLRNTEAFF.